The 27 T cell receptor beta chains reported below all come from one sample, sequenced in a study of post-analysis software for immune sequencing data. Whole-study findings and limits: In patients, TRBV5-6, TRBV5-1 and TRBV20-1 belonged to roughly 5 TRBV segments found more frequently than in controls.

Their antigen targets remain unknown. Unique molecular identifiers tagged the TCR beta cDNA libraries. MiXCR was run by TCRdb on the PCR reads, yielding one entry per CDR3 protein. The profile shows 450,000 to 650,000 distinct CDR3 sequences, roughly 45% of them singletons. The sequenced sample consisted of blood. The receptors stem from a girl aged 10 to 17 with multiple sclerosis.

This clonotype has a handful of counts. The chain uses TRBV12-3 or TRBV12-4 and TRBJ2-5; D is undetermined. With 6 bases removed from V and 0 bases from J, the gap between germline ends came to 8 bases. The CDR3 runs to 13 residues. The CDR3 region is CASSLQNQETQYF. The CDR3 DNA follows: TGTGCCAGCAGCTTACAGAACCAAGAGACCCAGTACTTC.

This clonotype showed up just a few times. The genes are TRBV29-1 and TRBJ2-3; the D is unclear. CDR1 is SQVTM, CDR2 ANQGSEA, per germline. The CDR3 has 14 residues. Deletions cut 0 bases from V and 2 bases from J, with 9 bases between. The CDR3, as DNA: TGCAGCGTTGAAGATGGGTTTTCCACAGATACGCAGTATTTT. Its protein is CSVEDGFSTDTQYF.

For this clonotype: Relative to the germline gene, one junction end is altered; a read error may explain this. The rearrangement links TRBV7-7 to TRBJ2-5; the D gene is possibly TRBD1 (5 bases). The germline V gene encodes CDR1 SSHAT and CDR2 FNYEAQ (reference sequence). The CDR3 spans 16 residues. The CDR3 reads CASSPGRVIRGETQYF. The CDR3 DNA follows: TGTGCTAGCAGCCCCGGACGCGTCATTAGGGGAGAGACCCAGTACTTC.

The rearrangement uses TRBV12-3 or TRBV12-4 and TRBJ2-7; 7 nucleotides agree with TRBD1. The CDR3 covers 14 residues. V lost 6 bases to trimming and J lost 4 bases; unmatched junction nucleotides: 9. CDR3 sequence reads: CASRPGTALYEQYF. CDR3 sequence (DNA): TGTGCCAGCAGGCCCGGGACAGCCCTTTACGAGCAGTACTTC.

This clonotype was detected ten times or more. CDR3 in amino acids: CASSKGQGNLPYEQYF. CDR3 DNA sequence: TGTGCCAGCAGTAAGGGACAGGGGAATTTGCCCTACGAGCAGTACTTC. The chain carries TRBV12-3 or TRBV12-4 and TRBJ2-7, with TRBD1 matching 10 bases. V lost 5 bases to trimming and J lost 2 bases; unmatched junction nucleotides: 9. The CDR3 has 16 residues.

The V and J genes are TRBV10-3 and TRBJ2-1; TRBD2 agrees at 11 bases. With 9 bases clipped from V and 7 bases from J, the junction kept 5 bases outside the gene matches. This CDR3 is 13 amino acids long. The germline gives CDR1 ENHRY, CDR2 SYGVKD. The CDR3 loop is CAITSGSSNEQFF. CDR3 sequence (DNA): TGTGCCATAACTAGCGGGAGTTCAAATGAGCAGTTCTTC.

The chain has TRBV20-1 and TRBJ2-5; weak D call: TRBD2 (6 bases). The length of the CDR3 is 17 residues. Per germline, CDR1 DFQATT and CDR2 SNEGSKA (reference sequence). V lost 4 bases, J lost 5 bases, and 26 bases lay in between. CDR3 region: CSATPGLGTSRLETQYF. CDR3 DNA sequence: TGCAGTGCTACCCCGGGACTGGGCACGTCCAGACTCGAGACCCAGTACTTC.

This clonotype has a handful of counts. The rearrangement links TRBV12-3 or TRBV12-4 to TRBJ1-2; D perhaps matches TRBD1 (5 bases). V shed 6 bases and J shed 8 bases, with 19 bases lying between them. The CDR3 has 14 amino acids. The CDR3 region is CASSPGGGADGYTF. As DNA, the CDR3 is TGTGCCAGCAGCCCGGGTGGGGGTGCGGACGGCTACACCTTC.

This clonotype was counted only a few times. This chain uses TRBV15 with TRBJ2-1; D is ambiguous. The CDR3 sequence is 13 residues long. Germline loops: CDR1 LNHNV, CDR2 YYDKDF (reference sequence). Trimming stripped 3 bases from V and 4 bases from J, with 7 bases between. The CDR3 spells CATSSSVYNEQFF. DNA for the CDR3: TGTGCCACCAGCAGCTCAGTGTACAATGAGCAGTTCTTC.

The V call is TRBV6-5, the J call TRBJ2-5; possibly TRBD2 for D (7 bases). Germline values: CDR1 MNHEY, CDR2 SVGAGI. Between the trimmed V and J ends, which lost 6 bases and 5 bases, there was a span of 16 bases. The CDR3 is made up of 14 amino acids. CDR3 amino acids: CASRSTGRGETQYF. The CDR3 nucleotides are TGTGCCAGCAGATCCACAGGGCGGGGGGAGACCCAGTACTTC.

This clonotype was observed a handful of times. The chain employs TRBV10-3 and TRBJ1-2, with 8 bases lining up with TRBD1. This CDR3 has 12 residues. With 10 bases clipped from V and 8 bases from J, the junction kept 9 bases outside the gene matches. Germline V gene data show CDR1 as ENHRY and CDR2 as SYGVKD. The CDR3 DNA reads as TGTGCCACCGAATCGGACAGGGCGGGCTACACCTTC. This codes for CATESDRAGYTF.

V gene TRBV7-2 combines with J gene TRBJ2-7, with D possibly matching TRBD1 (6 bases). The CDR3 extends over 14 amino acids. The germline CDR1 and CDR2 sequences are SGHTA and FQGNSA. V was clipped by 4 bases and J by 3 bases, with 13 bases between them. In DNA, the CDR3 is TGTGCCAGCAGCTCTGGACAGCAGAACTACGAGCAGTACTTC. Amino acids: CASSSGQQNYEQYF.

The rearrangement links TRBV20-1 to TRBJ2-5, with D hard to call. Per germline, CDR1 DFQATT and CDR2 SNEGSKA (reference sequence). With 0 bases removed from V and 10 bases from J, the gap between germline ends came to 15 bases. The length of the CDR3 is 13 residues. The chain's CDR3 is CSARDRTLVGQYF. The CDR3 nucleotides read TGCAGTGCTAGAGATAGGACCCTAGTGGGCCAGTACTTC.

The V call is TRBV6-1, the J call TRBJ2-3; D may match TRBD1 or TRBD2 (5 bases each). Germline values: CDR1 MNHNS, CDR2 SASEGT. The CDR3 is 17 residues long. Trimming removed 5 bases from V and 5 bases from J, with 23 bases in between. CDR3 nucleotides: TGTGCCAGCAGTCTAAGTGGGGGAAGCACCAGACGAGATACGCAGTATTTT. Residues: CASSLSGGSTRRDTQYF.

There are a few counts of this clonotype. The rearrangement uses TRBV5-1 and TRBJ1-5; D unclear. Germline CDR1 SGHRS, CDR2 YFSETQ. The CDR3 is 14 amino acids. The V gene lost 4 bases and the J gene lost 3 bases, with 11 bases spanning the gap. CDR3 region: CASSPEGFNQPQHF. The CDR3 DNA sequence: TGCGCCAGCAGCCCAGAGGGTTTCAATCAGCCCCAGCATTTT.

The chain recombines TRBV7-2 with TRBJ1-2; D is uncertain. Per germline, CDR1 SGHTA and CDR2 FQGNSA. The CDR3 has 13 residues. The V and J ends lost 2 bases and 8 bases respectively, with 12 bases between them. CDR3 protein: CASSLFGSWGYTF. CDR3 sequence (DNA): TGTGCCAGCAGCTTATTCGGGAGCTGGGGCTACACCTTC.

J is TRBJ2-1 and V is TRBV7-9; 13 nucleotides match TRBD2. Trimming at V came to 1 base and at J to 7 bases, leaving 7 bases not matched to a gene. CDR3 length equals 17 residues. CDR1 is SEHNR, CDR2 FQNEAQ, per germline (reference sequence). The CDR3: CASSLGQGLAGTNEQFF. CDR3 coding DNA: TGTGCCAGCAGCTTAGGGCAGGGACTAGCGGGGACAAATGAGCAGTTCTTC. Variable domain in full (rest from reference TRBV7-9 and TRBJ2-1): DTGVSQNPRHKITKRGQNVTFRCDPISEHNRLYWYRQTLGQGPEFLTYFQNEAQLEKSRLLSDRFSAERPKGSFSTLEIQRTEQGDSAMYLCASSLGQGLAGTNEQFFGPGTRLTVL.

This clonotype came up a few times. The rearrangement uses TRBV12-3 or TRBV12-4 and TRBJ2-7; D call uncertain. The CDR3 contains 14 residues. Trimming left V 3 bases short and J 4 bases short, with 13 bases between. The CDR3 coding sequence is TGTGCCAGCAGTTTGGTAACAGAATTTTACGAGCAGTACTTC. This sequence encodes CASSLVTEFYEQYF.

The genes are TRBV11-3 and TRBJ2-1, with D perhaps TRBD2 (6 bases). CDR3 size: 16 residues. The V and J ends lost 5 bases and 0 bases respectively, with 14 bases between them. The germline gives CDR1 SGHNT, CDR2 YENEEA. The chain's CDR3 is CASSEISGSSYNEQFF. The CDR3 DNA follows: TGTGCCAGCAGCGAAATTAGCGGAAGCTCCTACAATGAGCAGTTCTTC.

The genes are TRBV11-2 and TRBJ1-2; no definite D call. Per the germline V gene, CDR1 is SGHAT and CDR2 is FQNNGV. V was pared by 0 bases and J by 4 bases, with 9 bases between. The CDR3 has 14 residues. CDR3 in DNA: TGTGCCAGCAGCTTAGAGTCCCGCTTCTATGGCTACACCTTC. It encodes CASSLESRFYGYTF.

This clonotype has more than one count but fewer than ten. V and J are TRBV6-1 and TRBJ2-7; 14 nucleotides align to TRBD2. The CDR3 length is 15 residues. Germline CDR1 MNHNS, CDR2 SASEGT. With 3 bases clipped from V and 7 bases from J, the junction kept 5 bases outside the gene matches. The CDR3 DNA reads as TGTGCCAGCAGTGAGGGGACTAGCGGGAGAAGAGAGCAGTACTTC. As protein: CASSEGTSGRREQYF.

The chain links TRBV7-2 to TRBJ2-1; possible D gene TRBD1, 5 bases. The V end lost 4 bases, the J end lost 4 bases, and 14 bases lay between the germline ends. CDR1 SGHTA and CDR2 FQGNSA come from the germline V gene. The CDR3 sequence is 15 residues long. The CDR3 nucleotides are TGTGCCAGCAGCTCTATAGGGGCGAAGTACAATGAGCAGTTCTTC. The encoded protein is CASSSIGAKYNEQFF.

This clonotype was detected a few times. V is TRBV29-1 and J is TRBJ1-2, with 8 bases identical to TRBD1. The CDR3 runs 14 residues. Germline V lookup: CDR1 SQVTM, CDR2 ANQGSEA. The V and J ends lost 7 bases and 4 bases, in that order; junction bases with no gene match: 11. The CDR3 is CSAEDRERAYGYTF. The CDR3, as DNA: TGCAGCGCCGAGGACAGGGAGCGAGCCTATGGCTACACCTTC.

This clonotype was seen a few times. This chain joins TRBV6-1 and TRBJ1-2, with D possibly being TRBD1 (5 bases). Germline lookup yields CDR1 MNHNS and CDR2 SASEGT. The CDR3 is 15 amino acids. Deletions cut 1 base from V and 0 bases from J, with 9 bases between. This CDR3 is CASSEGAGPNYGYTF. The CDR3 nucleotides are TGTGCCAGCAGTGAAGGAGCAGGGCCTAACTATGGCTACACCTTC.

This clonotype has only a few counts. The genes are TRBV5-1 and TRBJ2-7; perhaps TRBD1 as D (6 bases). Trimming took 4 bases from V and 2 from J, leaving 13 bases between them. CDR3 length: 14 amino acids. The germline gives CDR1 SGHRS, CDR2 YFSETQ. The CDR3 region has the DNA TGCGCCAGCAGCCGTTATGGGACAACCTACGAGCAGTACTTC. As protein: CASSRYGTTYEQYF.

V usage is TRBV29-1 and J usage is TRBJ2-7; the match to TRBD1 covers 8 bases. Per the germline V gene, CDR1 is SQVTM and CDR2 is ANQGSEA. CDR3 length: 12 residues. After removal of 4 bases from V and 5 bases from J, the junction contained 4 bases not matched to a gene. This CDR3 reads CSVGQGSDEQYF. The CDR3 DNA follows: TGCAGCGTTGGACAGGGGAGTGACGAGCAGTACTTC.

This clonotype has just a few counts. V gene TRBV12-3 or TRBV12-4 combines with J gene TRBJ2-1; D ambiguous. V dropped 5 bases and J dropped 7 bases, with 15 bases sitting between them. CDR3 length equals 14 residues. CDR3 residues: CASSPELIGNEQFF. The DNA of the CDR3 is TGTGCCAGCAGTCCGGAACTGATAGGGAATGAGCAGTTCTTC.